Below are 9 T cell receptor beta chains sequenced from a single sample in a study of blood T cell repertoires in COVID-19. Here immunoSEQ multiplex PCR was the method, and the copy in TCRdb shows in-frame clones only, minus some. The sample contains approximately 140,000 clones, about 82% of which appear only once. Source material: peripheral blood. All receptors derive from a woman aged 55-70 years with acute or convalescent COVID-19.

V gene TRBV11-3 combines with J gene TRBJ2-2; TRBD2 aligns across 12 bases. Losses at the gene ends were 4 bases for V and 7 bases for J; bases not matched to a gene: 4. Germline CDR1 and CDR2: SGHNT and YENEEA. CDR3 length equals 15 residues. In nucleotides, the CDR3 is TGTGCCAGCAGCTCTAGCGGGGGGGCCTTCGGGGAGCTGTTTTTT. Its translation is CASSSSGGAFGELFF.

The DNA for the CDR3 is TGTGCCAGCAGCTTAGGGCACGGGACAAATCAGCCCCAGCATTTT. Residues: CASSLGHGTNQPQHF. This rearrangement joins TRBV7-9 to TRBJ1-5; tentative D call: TRBD1 (6 bases). The V gene's germline CDR1 is SEHNR and CDR2 FQNEAQ (reference sequence). Trimming took off 1 base at V and 4 bases at J, with 11 bases between the two ends. The CDR3 covers 15 residues.

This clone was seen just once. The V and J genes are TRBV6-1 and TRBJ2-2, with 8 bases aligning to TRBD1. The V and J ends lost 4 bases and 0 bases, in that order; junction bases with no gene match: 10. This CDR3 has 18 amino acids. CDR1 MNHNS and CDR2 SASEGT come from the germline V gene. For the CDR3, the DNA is TGTGCCAGCAGTGGGTCTTTGGGACAGGCCGCGAACACCGGGGAGCTGTTTTTT. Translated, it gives CASSGSLGQAANTGELFF.

CDR3 DNA sequence: TGTGCCAGCAGCGCGAGCCCCGGAGGACAGGGGATTGAGCAGTACTTC. Its translation is CASSASPGGQGIEQYF. J is TRBJ2-7 and V is TRBV9; the match to TRBD1 covers 9 bases. Germline V gene lookup returns CDR1 SGDLS and CDR2 YYNGEE. With V trimmed by 3 bases and J by 7 bases, 14 bases remained unmatched. This CDR3 spans 16 amino acids.

This CDR3 is CASSQSPGWTNQPQHF. The CDR3 nucleotides read TGCGCCAGCAGCCAGTCACCAGGGTGGACCAATCAGCCCCAGCATTTT. J is TRBJ1-5 and V is TRBV4-1; TRBD1 is a possible D gene (5 bases). The germline V gene encodes CDR1 MGHRA and CDR2 YSYEKL. This CDR3 spans 16 amino acids. V shed 3 bases and J shed 3 bases, with 15 bases lying between them.

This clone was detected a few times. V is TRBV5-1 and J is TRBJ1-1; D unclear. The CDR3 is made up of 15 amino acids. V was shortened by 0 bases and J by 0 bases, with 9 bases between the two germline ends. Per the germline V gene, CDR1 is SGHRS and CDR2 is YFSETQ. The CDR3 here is CASSLEVGLNTEAFF. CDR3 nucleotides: TGCGCCAGCAGCTTGGAGGTGGGCTTGAACACTGAAGCTTTCTTT.

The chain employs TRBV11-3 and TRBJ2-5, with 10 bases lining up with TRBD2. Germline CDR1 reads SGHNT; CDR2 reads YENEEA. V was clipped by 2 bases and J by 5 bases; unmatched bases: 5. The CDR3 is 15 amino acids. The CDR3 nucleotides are TGTGCCAGCAGCTTAACTAGCGGGGCGTGGGAGACCCAGTACTTC. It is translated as CASSLTSGAWETQYF.

The CDR3 coding sequence is TGTGCCAGCAGTGTGACAGAAAACTATGGCTACACCTTC. Amino acid sequence: CASSVTENYGYTF. The V call is TRBV2, the J call TRBJ1-2; weak D call: TRBD1 (5 bases). V was cut by 4 bases and J by 2 bases, with 8 bases left in between. CDR3 length: 13 amino acids. CDR1 and CDR2 (germline): SNHLY, FYNNEI.

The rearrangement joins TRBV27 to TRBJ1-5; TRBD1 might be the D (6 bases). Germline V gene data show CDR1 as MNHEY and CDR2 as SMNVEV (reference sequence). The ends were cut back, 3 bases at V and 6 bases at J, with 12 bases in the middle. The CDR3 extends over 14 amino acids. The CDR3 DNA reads TGTGCCAGCAGTTTTTCAGGGGTGAGTCAGCCCCAGCATTTT. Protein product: CASSFSGVSQPQHF.